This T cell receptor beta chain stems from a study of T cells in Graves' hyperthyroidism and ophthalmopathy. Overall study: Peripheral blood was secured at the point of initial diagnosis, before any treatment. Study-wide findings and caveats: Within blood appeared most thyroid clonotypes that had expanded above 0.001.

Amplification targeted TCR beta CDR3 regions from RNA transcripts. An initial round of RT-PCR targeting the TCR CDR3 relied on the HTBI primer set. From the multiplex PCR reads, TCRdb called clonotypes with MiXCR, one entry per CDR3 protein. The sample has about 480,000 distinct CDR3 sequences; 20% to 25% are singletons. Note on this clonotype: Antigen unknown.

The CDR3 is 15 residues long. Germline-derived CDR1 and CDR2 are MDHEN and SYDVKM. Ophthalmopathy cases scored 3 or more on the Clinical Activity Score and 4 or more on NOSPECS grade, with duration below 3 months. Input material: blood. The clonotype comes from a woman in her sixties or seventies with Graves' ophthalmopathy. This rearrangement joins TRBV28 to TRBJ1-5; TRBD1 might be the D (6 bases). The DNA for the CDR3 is TGTGCGACGCCAGGGGATCAGGGGAATCGACAGCCCCAGCATTTT. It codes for CATPGDQGNRQPQHF.